Each of the 30 T cell receptor beta chains below was sequenced from the same sample in a study of regulatory T cells in long-lasting Graves disease. Construction of TCR beta libraries relied on iRepertoire HTBI primers and on Arm-PCR targeting CDR3 regions. TCRdb recomputed calls from the multiplex PCR reads with MiXCR, one row per CDR3 protein. The repertoire consists of fewer than 450,000 distinct CDR3 sequences, with less than 25% occurring once and the leading ten covering less than 25%. Time point given: persistent/refractory GD, antithyroid drugs over 5 years with positive TRAb. Generation of the TCR library employed RNA extracted from PBMCs. The sequences come from peripheral blood mononuclear cells (PBMCs), collected when the disease was refractory, from a patient treated with antithyroid drugs. These receptors originate from a female donor with Graves disease.

This clonotype has at least ten counts. As DNA, the CDR3 is TGTGCCAGCAGGACAGTTAATCAGCCCCAGCATTTT. This sequence encodes CASRTVNQPQHF. The chain recombines TRBV27 with TRBJ1-5; weak D call: TRBD1 (5 bases). The germline V gene has CDR1 MNHEY and CDR2 SMNVEV (reference sequence). This CDR3 region has 12 residues. V shed 6 bases and J shed 4 bases, with 7 bases lying between them.

This clonotype was seen only a few times. The chain carries TRBV5-1 and TRBJ2-2; 8 nucleotides agree with TRBD2. V lost 0 bases and J lost 2; bases outside the gene matches: 3. Per the germline V gene, CDR1 is SGHRS and CDR2 is YFSETQ. The CDR3 sequence is 16 residues long. Written as DNA, the CDR3 is TGCGCCAGCAGCTTGGTAGGACTAGCTAACACCGGGGAGCTGTTTTTT. Its translation: CASSLVGLANTGELFF.

The chain carries TRBV29-1 and TRBJ2-5; D is uncertain. Germline assignment: CDR1 SQVTM and CDR2 ANQGSEA. This CDR3 has 10 amino acids. V lost 4 bases to trimming and J lost 5 bases, with 5 bases between them. The CDR3 DNA is TGCAGCGTTGTGTTGGAGACCCAGTACTTC. Protein product: CSVVLETQYF.

The chain recombines TRBV11-2 with TRBJ2-3; D is unresolved. The CDR3 contains 16 residues. Germline CDR1 is SGHAT and CDR2 is FQNNGV. Deletions cut 6 bases from V and 1 base from J, with 17 bases between. The CDR3 DNA is TGTGCCAGCAGTTACGCTCGTGGGTATGGCACAGATACGCAGTATTTT. Its translation: CASSYARGYGTDTQYF.

The rearrangement uses TRBV20-1 and TRBJ1-5; D not certain. This CDR3 spans 16 amino acids. The germline CDR1 and CDR2 sequences are DFQATT and SNEGSKA (reference sequence). The ends were cut back, 1 base at V and 4 bases at J, with 17 bases in the middle. The CDR3 protein is CSARGNPETHNQPQHF. In nucleotides, the CDR3 is TGCAGTGCTAGAGGAAACCCAGAGACTCATAATCAGCCCCAGCATTTT.

This clonotype appeared many times. The V and J genes are TRBV28 and TRBJ2-7; 14 positions match TRBD2. The CDR3 covers 18 residues. V was clipped by 5 bases and J by 3 bases; unmatched bases: 12. CDR1 and CDR2 (germline): MDHEN, SYDVKM. CDR3 protein: CASSQPGLAGDLSYEQYF. The CDR3 region has the DNA TGTGCCAGCAGTCAACCGGGACTAGCGGGAGATTTAAGCTACGAGCAGTACTTC.

This clonotype was counted ten times or more. This CDR3 is CASSISGGAYEQYF. The CDR3 bases are TGTGCCAGCAGCATCTCAGGGGGAGCCTACGAGCAGTACTTC. The genes are TRBV7-3 and TRBJ2-7; 7 nucleotides match TRBD1. Trimming took 5 bases from V and 2 from J; bases not matched to a gene: 6. Germline V gene sequence: CDR1 SGHTA, CDR2 FQGTGA. The CDR3 loop spans 14 amino acids.

The chain combines TRBV10-2 with TRBJ2-7, with D possibly being TRBD1 (6 bases). V was clipped by 11 bases and J by 1 base, with 15 bases between them. Germline lookup yields CDR1 WSHSY and CDR2 SAAADI. CDR3 length: 13 residues. CDR3 region: CAAGTPDSYEQYF. In DNA form, the CDR3 reads TGCGCCGCTGGGACACCCGATTCCTACGAGCAGTACTTC.

With respect to this clonotype: It may be a read error: a sequence one base away is much more abundant. V usage is TRBV7-9 and J usage is TRBJ2-5; D is undetermined. Germline CDR1 is SEHNR and CDR2 is FQNEAQ (reference sequence). CDR3 length equals 11 residues. V lost 8 bases to trimming and J lost 3 bases, with 7 bases between them. CDR3 sequence reads: CASRKEETQYF. CDR3 bases: TGTGCCAGCCGCAAGGAAGAGACCCAGTACTTC.

This clonotype was detected many times. J is TRBJ2-6 and V is TRBV28; weak D call: TRBD1 (5 bases). This CDR3 contains 16 residues. Germline V CDR1 and CDR2: MDHEN, SYDVKM. V gave up 8 bases and J gave up 4 bases, with 18 bases separating them. The CDR3 is CASFRVSRSGANVLTF. The CDR3 nucleotides read TGTGCCAGCTTCAGGGTCTCTAGGTCCGGGGCCAACGTCCTGACTTTC.

This clonotype appeared a few times. The chain uses TRBV12-3 or TRBV12-4 and TRBJ2-3; D is ambiguous. Trimming removed 1 base at V and 5 bases at J, with 7 bases between. The CDR3 totals 13 residues. The CDR3 here is CASSLVSGDTQYF. DNA for the CDR3: TGTGCCAGCAGTTTAGTCTCGGGAGATACGCAGTATTTT.

CDR3 DNA sequence: TGTGCCAGCAGTTTATCGGGGCGCGAGCAGTACTTC. It specifies CASSLSGREQYF. The chain joins TRBV27 to TRBJ2-7; possible D gene TRBD1, 5 bases. The CDR3 covers 12 residues. The V end was cut by 0 bases, the J end by 6 bases, with 6 bases between. The germline CDR1 and CDR2 sequences are MNHEY and SMNVEV (reference sequence).

V usage is TRBV2 and J usage is TRBJ2-2, with D hard to call. Germline-derived CDR1 and CDR2 are SNHLY and FYNNEI. There are 15 residues in the CDR3. The V end lost 4 bases, the J end lost 4 bases, and 13 bases lay between the germline ends. Written as DNA, the CDR3 is TGTGCCAGCAGTGGGGCTAAAGGAGTCACCGGGGAGCTGTTTTTT. Amino acids: CASSGAKGVTGELFF. The full variable domain, rest sourced from reference TRBV2 and TRBJ2-2, is EPEVTQTPSHQVTQMGQEVILRCVPISNHLYFYWYRQILGQKVEFLVSFYNNEISEKSEIFDDQFSVERPDGSNFTLKIRSTKLEDSAMYFCASSGAKGVTGELFFGEGSRLTVL.

As to this clonotype: This may be a read error: a much more frequent sequence differs by one nucleotide. No conserved phenylalanine or tryptophan is present at the end of the CDR3, so a read error is the likely explanation. The chain has TRBV2 and TRBJ2-7; tentatively, D is TRBD2 (5 bases). Between the trimmed V and J ends, which lost 7 bases and 7 bases, there was a span of 17 bases. CDR1 SNHLY and CDR2 FYNNEI come from the germline V gene. The CDR3 has 13 amino acids. Here the CDR3 DNA reads TGTGCCAGCACCGGCTTAAGCCGAGGGGAGCAGTACCTC. It translates to CASTGLSRGEQYL.

This clonotype was detected ten times or more. The gene calls are TRBV29-1 and TRBJ2-5, with TRBD2 matching over 13 bases. The germline gives CDR1 SQVTM, CDR2 ANQGSEA. The junction had 0 bases not matched to a gene; V was cut back by 3 bases and J by 5 bases. The CDR3 contains 13 residues. CDR3 nucleotides: TGCAGCGTTGAGACTAGCGGGAGGGAGACCCAGTACTTC. This encodes CSVETSGRETQYF. Using reference TRBV29-1 and TRBJ2-5 for the parts outside the CDR3, the full variable domain is SAVISQKPSRDICQRGTSLTIQCQVDSQVTMMFWYRQQPGQSLTLIATANQGSEATYESGFVIDKFPISRPNLTFSTLTVSNMSPEDSSIYLCSVETSGRETQYFGPGTRLLVL.

This clonotype has a handful of counts. CDR3 nucleotides: TGTGCCAGCAGCTCAGATAGGGCTTTGGGGACCCAGTACTTC. It translates to CASSSDRALGTQYF. This chain links TRBV7-8 with TRBJ2-5; no definite D call. The CDR3 consists of 14 residues. The germline V and J ends were trimmed by 4 bases and 7 bases, with 16 bases remaining between them. Germline-derived CDR1 and CDR2 are SGHVS and FQNEAQ.

This clonotype was seen ten or more times. This chain joins TRBV30 and TRBJ2-7, with 7 bases that match TRBD1. The trim removed 1 base at V and 5 bases at J, leaving 2 bases unmatched. Germline values: CDR1 GTSNPN, CDR2 SVGIG (reference sequence). This CDR3 spans 12 amino acids. In nucleotides, the CDR3 is TGTGCCTGGAGTGAAGGGGGCAACGAGCAGTACTTC. Translation: CAWSEGGNEQYF.

This clonotype was observed many times. The chain uses TRBV28 and TRBJ1-2, with D unresolved. The germline V gene has CDR1 MDHEN and CDR2 SYDVKM. Trimming removed 2 bases at V and 4 bases at J, with 11 bases between. CDR3 size: 14 residues. In nucleotides, the CDR3 is TGTGCCAGCAGTTTAAGTTTCGGGAGCTATGGCTACACCTTC. This sequence encodes CASSLSFGSYGYTF.

The table lists this clonotype with a few counts. This chain links TRBV7-3 with TRBJ2-1; weak D call: TRBD2 (5 bases). With 4 bases removed from V and 6 bases from J, the gap between germline ends came to 19 bases. The germline V gene has CDR1 SGHTA and CDR2 FQGTGA. The CDR3 consists of 16 residues. The CDR3 loop is CASSSGGSAILNEQFF. CDR3 coding DNA: TGTGCCAGCAGCTCCGGTGGTAGCGCAATACTCAATGAGCAGTTCTTC.

A few counts support this clonotype. The rearrangement joins TRBV6-2 or TRBV6-3 to TRBJ1-1; no reliable D call. Trimming cost V 2 bases and J 4 bases, with 17 bases left between them. The length of the CDR3 is 16 residues. Germline values: CDR1 MNHEY, CDR2 SVGEGT. DNA for the CDR3: TGTGCCAGCAGTTACCGGGGAGCCCATCAAGGCACTGAAGCTTTCTTT. Its protein product is CASSYRGAHQGTEAFF.

The sample holds many counts of this clonotype. The chain joins TRBV9 to TRBJ1-2, with D perhaps matching TRBD1 (5 bases). Germline CDR1 reads SGDLS; CDR2 reads YYNGEE. The CDR3 spans 13 residues. Trimming shortened V by 2 bases and J by 1 base, and 6 bases separated the two germline ends. As DNA, the CDR3 is TGTGCCAGCAGCGTCGACAGTAACTATGGCTACACCTTC. Its protein is CASSVDSNYGYTF.

This clonotype was picked up many times. This rearrangement joins TRBV7-2 to TRBJ1-4, with 9 bases that match TRBD1. Per the germline V gene, CDR1 is SGHTA and CDR2 is FQGNSA. The CDR3 contains 15 residues. With 5 bases clipped from V and 8 bases from J, the junction kept 9 bases outside the gene matches. As DNA, the CDR3 is TGTGCCAGCAGCCCACCGGGACAGGGTAGCGAAAAACTGTTTTTT. Its protein is CASSPPGQGSEKLFF.

This clonotype was recorded many times. The rearrangement uses TRBV27 and TRBJ1-5, with a weak D call TRBD1 (6 bases). Germline CDR1 MNHEY, CDR2 SMNVEV (reference sequence). V was clipped by 4 bases and J by 5 bases, with 9 bases between them. The CDR3 is 13 residues long. CDR3: CASSYYRDQPQHF. For the CDR3, the DNA is TGTGCCAGCAGTTATTACAGGGATCAGCCCCAGCATTTT.

This clonotype has more than one count but fewer than ten. The rearrangement joins TRBV4-3 to TRBJ1-2; no clear D gene. The germline V and J ends were trimmed by 0 bases and 5 bases, with 10 bases remaining between them. From germline, CDR1 is LGHNA and CDR2 YSLEER. The CDR3 extends over 14 amino acids. This CDR3 reads CASSQDAVGYGYTF. The CDR3 bases are TGCGCCAGCAGCCAAGATGCCGTCGGGTATGGCTACACCTTC.

The chain recombines TRBV18 with TRBJ1-4; tentative D call: TRBD1 (5 bases). The V and J ends lost 0 bases and 8 bases respectively, with 10 bases between them. Per germline, CDR1 KGHSH and CDR2 LQKENI. The CDR3 runs 14 residues. CDR3 bases: TGTGCCAGCTCACCACCGTCCGGGGCCGAAAAACTGTTTTTT. Amino acids: CASSPPSGAEKLFF.

This clonotype has ten or more counts. V and J are TRBV29-1 and TRBJ2-7; perhaps TRBD1 as D (6 bases). Germline CDR1 is SQVTM and CDR2 is ANQGSEA. V was trimmed by 6 bases and J by 3 bases, leaving 9 bases between them. The CDR3 loop spans 11 amino acids. This CDR3 is CSVGQIYEQYF. The CDR3 nucleotides are TGCAGCGTCGGACAGATCTACGAGCAGTACTTC.

The chain links TRBV10-1 to TRBJ2-5; D not resolved. Trimming cost V 4 bases and J 5 bases, with 17 bases left between them. Germline V CDR1 and CDR2: WNHNN, SYGVQD (reference sequence). This CDR3 contains 15 residues. The CDR3 DNA sequence: TGCGCCAGCAGTGCTAACCGGCAACAATGGGAGACCCAGTACTTC. It codes for CASSANRQQWETQYF.

This rearrangement joins TRBV5-1 to TRBJ1-5; D is ambiguous. The CDR3 consists of 15 residues. CDR1 and CDR2 from the germline V gene are SGHRS and YFSETQ. V dropped 2 bases and J dropped 5 bases, with 14 bases sitting between them. The CDR3 is CASSLSGLDDQPQHF. CDR3 DNA: TGCGCCAGCAGCTTATCAGGTTTGGACGATCAGCCCCAGCATTTT. The full variable domain, rest sourced from reference TRBV5-1 and TRBJ1-5, is KAGVTQTPRYLIKTRGQQVTLSCSPISGHRSVSWYQQTPGQGLQFLFEYFSETQRNKGNFPGRFSGRQFSNSRSEMNVSTLELGDSALYLCASSLSGLDDQPQHFGDGTRLSIL.

The chain joins TRBV27 to TRBJ2-3; 10 bases align to TRBD1. The ends lost 2 bases at V and 10 bases at J; junction bases unmatched: 12. This CDR3 has 16 amino acids. Germline loops: CDR1 MNHEY, CDR2 SMNVEV (reference sequence). CDR3 DNA sequence: TGTGCCAGCAGTTTAGAGGCCCGGGACAGGGGAATTGCGCAGTATTTT. Translating gives CASSLEARDRGIAQYF.

This clonotype appeared many times. The chain uses TRBV28 and TRBJ2-5; perhaps D is TRBD1 or TRBD2 (5 bases each). Trimming took 7 bases from V and 1 from J, leaving 16 bases between them. Germline CDR1 reads MDHEN; CDR2 reads SYDVKM. This CDR3 contains 15 residues. CDR3 in amino acids: CASNSHGTPQETQYF. DNA for the CDR3: TGTGCCAGCAACTCTCACGGGACGCCCCAAGAGACCCAGTACTTC. The complete variable domain, with remaining parts taken from reference TRBV28 and TRBJ2-5, reads DVKVTQSSRYLVKRTGEKVFLECVQDMDHENMFWYRQDPGLGLRLIYFSYDVKMKEKGDIPEGYSVSREKKERFSLILESASTNQTSMYLCASNSHGTPQETQYFGPGTRLLVL.